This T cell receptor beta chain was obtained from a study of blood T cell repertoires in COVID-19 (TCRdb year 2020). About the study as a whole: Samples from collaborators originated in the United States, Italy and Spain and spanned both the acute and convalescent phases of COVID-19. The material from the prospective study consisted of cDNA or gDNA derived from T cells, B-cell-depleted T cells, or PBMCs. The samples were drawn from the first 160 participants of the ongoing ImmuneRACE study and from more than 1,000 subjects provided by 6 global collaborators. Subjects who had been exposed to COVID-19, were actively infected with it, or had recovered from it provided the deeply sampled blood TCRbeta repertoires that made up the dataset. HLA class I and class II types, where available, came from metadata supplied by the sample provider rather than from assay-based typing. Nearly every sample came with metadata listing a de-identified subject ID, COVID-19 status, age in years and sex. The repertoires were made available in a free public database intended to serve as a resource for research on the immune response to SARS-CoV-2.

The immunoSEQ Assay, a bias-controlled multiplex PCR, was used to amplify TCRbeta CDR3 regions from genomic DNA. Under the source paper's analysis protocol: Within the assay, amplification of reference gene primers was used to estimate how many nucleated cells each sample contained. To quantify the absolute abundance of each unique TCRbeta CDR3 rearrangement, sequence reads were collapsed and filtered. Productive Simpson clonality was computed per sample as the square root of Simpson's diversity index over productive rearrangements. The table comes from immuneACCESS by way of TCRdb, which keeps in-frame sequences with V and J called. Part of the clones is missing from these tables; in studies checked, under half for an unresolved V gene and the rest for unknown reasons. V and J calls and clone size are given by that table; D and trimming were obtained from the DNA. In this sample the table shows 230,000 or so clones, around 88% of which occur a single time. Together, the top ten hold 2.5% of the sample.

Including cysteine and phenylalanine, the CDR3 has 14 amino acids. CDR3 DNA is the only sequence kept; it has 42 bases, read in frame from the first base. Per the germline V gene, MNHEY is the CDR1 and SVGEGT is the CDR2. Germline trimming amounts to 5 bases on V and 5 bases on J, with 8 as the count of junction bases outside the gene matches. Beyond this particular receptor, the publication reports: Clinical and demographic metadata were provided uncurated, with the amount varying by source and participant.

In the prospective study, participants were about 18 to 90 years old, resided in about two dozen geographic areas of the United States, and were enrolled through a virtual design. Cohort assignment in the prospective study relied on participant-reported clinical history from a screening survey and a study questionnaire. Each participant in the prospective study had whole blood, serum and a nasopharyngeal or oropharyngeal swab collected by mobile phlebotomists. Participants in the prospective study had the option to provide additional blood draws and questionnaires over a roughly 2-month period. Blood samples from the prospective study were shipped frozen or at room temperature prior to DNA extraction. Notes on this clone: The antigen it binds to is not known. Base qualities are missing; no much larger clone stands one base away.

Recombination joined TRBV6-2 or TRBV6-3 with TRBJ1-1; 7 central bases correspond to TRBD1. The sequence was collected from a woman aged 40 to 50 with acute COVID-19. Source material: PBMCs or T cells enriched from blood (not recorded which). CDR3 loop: CASSAQGRGTEAFF. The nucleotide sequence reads TGTGCCAGCAGTGCACAGGGGCGAGGGACTGAAGCTTTCTTT.